This TCR beta chain was found in a study of blood T cells in healthy people across ages. About 10 milliliters of peripheral blood were drawn from each donor into EDTA-treated tubes. This CDR3 has 15 residues. CDR1 and CDR2 (germline): MGHRA, YSYEKL. V was shortened by 4 bases and J by 2 bases, with 14 bases between the two germline ends. With a J-beta primer mix and a sample-barcoded 5' primer, a second PCR ran about 6 to 11 cycles. MiXCR, applied by TCRdb to the 5' RACE reads, yields one record per CDR3 protein. This table holds some 760,000 distinct CDR3 sequences, more than 20% found once. In addition, the sample was reused for a study of T cells of mothers and their children.

The sequenced sample was blood. The gene calls are TRBV4-1 and TRBJ2-5; D may correspond to TRBD1 or TRBD2 (5 bases each). The receptor was derived from a boy aged 10-17 years in good health. For the CDR3, the DNA is TGCGCCAGCAGCCGATTGGTGGGGGAACAAGAGACCCAGTACTTC. Translation gives CASSRLVGEQETQYF.